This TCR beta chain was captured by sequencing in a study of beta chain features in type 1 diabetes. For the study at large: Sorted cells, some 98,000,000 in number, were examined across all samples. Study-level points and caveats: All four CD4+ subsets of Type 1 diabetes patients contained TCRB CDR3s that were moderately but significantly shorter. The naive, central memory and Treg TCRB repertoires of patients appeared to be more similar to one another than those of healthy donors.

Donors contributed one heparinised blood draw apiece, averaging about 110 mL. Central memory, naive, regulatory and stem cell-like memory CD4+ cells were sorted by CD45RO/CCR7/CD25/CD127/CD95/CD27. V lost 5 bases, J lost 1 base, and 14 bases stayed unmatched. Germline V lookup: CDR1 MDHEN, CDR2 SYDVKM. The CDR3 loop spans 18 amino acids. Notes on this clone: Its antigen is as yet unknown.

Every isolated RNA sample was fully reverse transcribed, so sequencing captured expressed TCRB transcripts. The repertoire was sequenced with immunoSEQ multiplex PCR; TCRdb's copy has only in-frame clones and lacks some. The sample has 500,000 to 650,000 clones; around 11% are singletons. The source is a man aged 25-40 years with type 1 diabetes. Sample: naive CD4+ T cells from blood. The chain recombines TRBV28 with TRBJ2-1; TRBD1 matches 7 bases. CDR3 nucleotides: TGTGCCAGCAGTCACCTTTCGGCAGGGGGTGTATCCTACAATGAGCAGTTCTTC. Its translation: CASSHLSAGGVSYNEQFF.